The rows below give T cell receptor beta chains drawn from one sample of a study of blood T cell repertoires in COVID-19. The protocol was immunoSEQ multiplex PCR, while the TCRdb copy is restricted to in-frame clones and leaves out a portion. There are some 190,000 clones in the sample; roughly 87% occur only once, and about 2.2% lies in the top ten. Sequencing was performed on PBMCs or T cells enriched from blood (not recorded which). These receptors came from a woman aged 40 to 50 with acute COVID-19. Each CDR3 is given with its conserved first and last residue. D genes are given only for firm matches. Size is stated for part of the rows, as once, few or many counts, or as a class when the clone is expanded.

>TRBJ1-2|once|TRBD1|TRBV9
CASSRDRGNGYTF
TGTGCCAGCAGTAGGGACAGGGGGAATGGCTACACCTTC
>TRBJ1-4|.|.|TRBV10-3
CAISESPGLLRSNEKLFF
TGTGCCATCAGTGAGTCCCCAGGACTTCTTCGCTCGAATGAAAAACTGTTTTTT
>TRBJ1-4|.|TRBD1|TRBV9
CASSAGDRGSEKLFF
TGTGCCAGCAGCGCGGGGGACAGGGGGAGTGAAAAACTGTTTTTT
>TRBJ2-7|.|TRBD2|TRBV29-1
CSASGGLADSYEQYF
TGCAGCGCATCAGGGGGACTAGCGGACTCCTACGAGCAGTACTTC
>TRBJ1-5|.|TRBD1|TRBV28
CASKTGGNQPQHF
TGTGCCAGCAAGACAGGGGGAAATCAGCCCCAGCATTTT
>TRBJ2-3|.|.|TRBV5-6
CASSFPGQQWGPDTQYF
TGTGCCAGCAGCTTTCCGGGACAACAATGGGGCCCAGATACGCAGTATTTT
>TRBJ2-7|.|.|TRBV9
CASSRRWGGPYEQYF
TGTGCCAGCAGTCGGAGATGGGGGGGGCCCTACGAGCAGTACTTC
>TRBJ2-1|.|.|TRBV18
CASSPFGQLYNEQFF
TGTGCCAGCTCACCCTTTGGGCAGCTATACAATGAGCAGTTCTTC
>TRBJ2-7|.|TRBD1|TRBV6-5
CASSYIPTGTYEQYF
TGTGCCAGCAGTTATATTCCGACAGGGACCTACGAGCAGTACTTC
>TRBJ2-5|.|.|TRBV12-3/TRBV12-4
CASSFGEQETQYF
TGTGCCAGCAGTTTTGGAGAACAAGAGACCCAGTACTTC
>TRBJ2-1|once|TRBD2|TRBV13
CASSPWALAGDEQFF
TGTGCCAGCAGCCCATGGGCACTAGCGGGAGATGAGCAGTTCTTC
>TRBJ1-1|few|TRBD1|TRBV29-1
CSVRTGRMNTEAFF
TGCAGCGTCCGGACAGGGCGGATGAACACTGAAGCTTTCTTT
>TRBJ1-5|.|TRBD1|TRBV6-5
CASVLGQGRNQPQHF
TGTGCCAGCGTCCTGGGACAGGGGCGCAATCAGCCCCAGCATTTT
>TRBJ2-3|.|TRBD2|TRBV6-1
CASSEGLAATEDTQYF
TGTGCCAGCAGTGAAGGACTAGCGGCAACGGAGGATACGCAGTATTTT
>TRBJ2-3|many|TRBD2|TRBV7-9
CASSKGTSGMFTDTQYF
TGTGCCAGCAGCAAAGGGACTAGCGGGATGTTCACAGATACGCAGTATTTT
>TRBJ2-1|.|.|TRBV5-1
CASSFRVNEQFF
TGCGCCAGCAGCTTCAGGGTGAATGAGCAGTTCTTC
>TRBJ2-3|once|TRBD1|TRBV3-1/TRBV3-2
CASSPRTGSYTDTQYF
TGTGCCAGCAGCCCTAGGACAGGGAGCTACACAGATACGCAGTATTTT
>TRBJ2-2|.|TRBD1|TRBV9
CASSTPGQGPTGELFF
TGTGCCAGCAGTACTCCGGGACAGGGTCCCACCGGGGAGCTGTTTTTT
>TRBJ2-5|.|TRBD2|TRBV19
CASSIGFSGSNQETQYF
TGTGCCAGTAGTATAGGATTTAGCGGGAGTAACCAAGAGACCCAGTACTTC
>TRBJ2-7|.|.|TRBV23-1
CASRTGPIGGLEQYF
TGCGCCAGCCGAACGGGACCTATCGGGGGGCTCGAGCAGTACTTC
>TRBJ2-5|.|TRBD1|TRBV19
CASRGTGGPEETQYF
TGTGCCAGTAGGGGAACAGGGGGACCTGAAGAGACCCAGTACTTC
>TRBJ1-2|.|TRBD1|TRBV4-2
CASSQSGQSYGYTF
TGTGCCAGCAGCCAATCGGGACAGAGTTATGGCTACACCTTC
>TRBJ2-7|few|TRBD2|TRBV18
CASSPSGGVSYEQYF
TGTGCCAGCTCACCATCCGGGGGGGTATCCTACGAGCAGTACTTC
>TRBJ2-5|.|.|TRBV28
CASSLRGETQYF
TGTGCCAGCAGTTTAAGGGGGGAGACCCAGTACTTC
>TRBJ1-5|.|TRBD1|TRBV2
CASSRQGWEPQHF
TGTGCCAGCAGCCGACAGGGTTGGGAGCCCCAGCATTTT
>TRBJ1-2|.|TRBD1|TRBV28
CASSLPGTGATNYGYTF
TGTGCCAGCAGTCTACCCGGGACAGGGGCCACGAATTATGGCTACACCTTC
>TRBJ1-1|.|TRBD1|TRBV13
CASSSRGQEVREAFF
TGTGCCAGCAGCTCCCGGGGACAGGAGGTGCGTGAAGCTTTCTTT
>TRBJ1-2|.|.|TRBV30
CAWSHPGNGYTF
TGTGCCTGGAGCCACCCGGGTAACGGCTACACCTTC
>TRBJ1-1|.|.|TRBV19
CASSTGSPTEAFF
TGTGCCAGTTCAACAGGGAGCCCCACTGAAGCTTTCTTT
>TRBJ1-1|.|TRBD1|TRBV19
CASNHRGGAEAFF
TGTGCCAGTAACCACAGGGGGGGGGCTGAAGCTTTCTTT
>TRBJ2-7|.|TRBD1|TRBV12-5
CASGLAPSGGLHEQYF
TGTGCTAGTGGTTTGGCCCCTTCAGGGGGCCTCCACGAGCAGTACTTC
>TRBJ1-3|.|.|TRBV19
CASMMGAPFSGNTIYF
TGTGCCAGTATGATGGGGGCTCCCTTCTCTGGAAACACCATATATTTT
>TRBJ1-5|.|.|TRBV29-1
CTLPVVRRRSAQHF
TGCACCCTTCCTGTCGTCCGCCGGAGGTCAGCCCAGCATTTT